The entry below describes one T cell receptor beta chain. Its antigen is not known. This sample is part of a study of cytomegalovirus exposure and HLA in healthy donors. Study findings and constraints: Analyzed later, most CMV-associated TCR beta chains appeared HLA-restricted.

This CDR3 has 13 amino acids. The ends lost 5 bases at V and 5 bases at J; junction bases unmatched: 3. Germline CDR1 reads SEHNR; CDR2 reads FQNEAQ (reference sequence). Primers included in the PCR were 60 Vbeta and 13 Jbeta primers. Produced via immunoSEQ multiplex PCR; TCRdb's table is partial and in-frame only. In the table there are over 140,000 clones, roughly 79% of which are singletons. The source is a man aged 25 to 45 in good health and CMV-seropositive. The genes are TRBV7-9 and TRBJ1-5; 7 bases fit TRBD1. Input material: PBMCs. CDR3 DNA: TGTGCCAGCAGCAATACAGGGGATCAGCCCCAGCATTTT. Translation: CASSNTGDQPQHF.